This T cell receptor (beta chain) was documented in a study of OX40 agonist ivuxolimab in advanced cancers. Study as a whole: Dose-escalation patients suffered from hepatocellular carcinoma, melanoma, renal cell or head and neck cancer. General study findings and limits: Expansion of clones was among the lowest in partial responders at 0.1-3.0 mg/kg. CD8+ T cells averaged more expanded clones than CD4+. Both blood CD4+ and CD8+ T cells showed clonal growth by week 6 at 0.1 to 3.0 mg/kg.

As regards this clone: Its antigen is currently unknown.

Only in-frame clones appear in the TCRdb table, and some are missing; sequencing was by immunoSEQ multiplex PCR. The data contain 55,000 to 70,000 clones, 65% to 90% of them singletons. The CDR3 has 13 residues. Trimming stripped 1 base from V and 10 bases from J, with 14 bases between. In germline, CDR1 is GTSNPN, CDR2 SVGIG (reference sequence). This receptor was identified in an adult with an advanced solid tumor such as melanoma, head and neck, liver or kidney cancer. The sequencing used CD4+ or CD8+ T cells sorted from blood, collected in a trial of the OX40 agonist ivuxolimab. The chain combines TRBV30 with TRBJ2-1; TRBD1 or TRBD2 may be the D gene (6 bases each). The CDR3 loop reads CAWSAQLGGEQFF. CDR3 nucleotide sequence: TGTGCCTGGAGTGCCCAACTAGGGGGGGAGCAGTTCTTC.